The rows below give T cell receptor beta chains drawn from one sample of a study of cytomegalovirus exposure and HLA in healthy donors. Profiling relied on immunoSEQ multiplex PCR, and the TCRdb table lists in-frame clones only, not all of them. The sample consists of roughly 230,000 clones, around 91% of them appearing once. What was sequenced was PBMCs. The source is a woman in her thirties in good health and CMV-seronegative. The CDR3 runs from the conserved cysteine through the conserved F or W. A D gene is named only where the DNA matches it firmly.

D	J	V	DNA	CDR3
TRBD2	TRBJ2-3	TRBV5-1	TGCGCCAGTCTAGCGGGAGATTGGACAGATACGCAGTATTTT	CASLAGDWTDTQYF
-	TRBJ2-4	TRBV2	TGTGCCAGCGACCAAGGGACTGCCAAAAACATTCAGTACTTC	CASDQGTAKNIQYF
-	TRBJ2-1	TRBV6-4	TGTGCCAGCAGTGCCATGGGATCAACAGATTACAATGAGCAGTTCTTC	CASSAMGSTDYNEQFF
-	TRBJ1-2	TRBV4-3	TGCGCCAGCAGCCAAGGTGGGGGGGCGGGCTATGGCTACACCTTC	CASSQGGGAGYGYTF
-	TRBJ2-7	TRBV6-5	TGTGCCAGCCGACCCGGGGGCGGCCAGAGGGGCGAGCAGTACTTC	CASRPGGGQRGEQYF
TRBD2	TRBJ2-1	TRBV11-2	TGTGCCAGCAGCCATCGACTAGCGGGAGGCCTAGGGGGCAATGAGCAGTTCTTC	CASSHRLAGGLGGNEQFF
TRBD2	TRBJ2-5	TRBV30	TGTGCCTGGAGTGTACTAGCGGGAGGTGCAGAGACCCAGTACTTC	CAWSVLAGGAETQYF
-	TRBJ2-7	TRBV5-1	TGCGCCAGCAGCCCTACGGGACAACATTACGAGCAGTACTTC	CASSPTGQHYEQYF
-	TRBJ2-7	TRBV4-2	TGTGCCAGCAGCGCAACAGAGACCTACGAGCAGTACTTC	CASSATETYEQYF
-	TRBJ1-1	TRBV9	TGTGCCAGCAGCGTAGATTCAGGGGAGGCTGAAGCTTTCTTT	CASSVDSGEAEAFF
TRBD1	TRBJ2-3	TRBV6-6	TGTGCCAGCAGCCTTAGACAGGGTGGGAAAGATACGCAGTATTTT	CASSLRQGGKDTQYF
-	TRBJ2-1	TRBV6-6	TGTGCCAGCAGTTACTCCGCTGAGTACAATGAGCAGTTCTTC	CASSYSAEYNEQFF
-	TRBJ2-4	TRBV28	TGTGCGACGACAGGACTCCCCCCCCTAGCCAAAAACATTCAGTACTTC	CATTGLPPLAKNIQYF
-	TRBJ2-7	TRBV4-3	TGCGCCAGCAGCCAAGATCGGGGGAGTTTCACCTACGAGCAGTACTTC	CASSQDRGSFTYEQYF
TRBD2	TRBJ2-1	TRBV9	TGTGCCAGCACGGGGACTAGCGGGAGCTCCTACAATGAGCAGTTCTTC	CASTGTSGSSYNEQFF
TRBD2	TRBJ2-7	TRBV6-1	TGTGCCAGTCTAGGACTAGCGGGTTTATACGAGCAGTACTTC	CASLGLAGLYEQYF
-	TRBJ2-7	TRBV19	TGTGCCAGTAGTTTTTCAGCTTCCTACGAGCAGTACTTC	CASSFSASYEQYF
TRBD2	TRBJ2-1	TRBV4-1	TGCGCCAGCAGCCAAGAGACAGCGGGAGCCAATGAGCAGTTCTTC	CASSQETAGANEQFF
TRBD1	TRBJ2-7	TRBV7-2	TGTGCCAGCAGCTCCCGGACAGGGACCGAGCAGTACTTC	CASSSRTGTEQYF
TRBD1	TRBJ1-5	TRBV7-9	TGTGCCAGCAGCTCCGGACAGGGGGCATCTCAGCCCCAGCATTTT	CASSSGQGASQPQHF
-	TRBJ1-5	TRBV28	TGTGCCAGCAAGGGAGGGGAGGATCAGCCCCAGCATTTT	CASKGGEDQPQHF
TRBD2	TRBJ2-7	TRBV2	TGTGCCAGCAGTGTACCCCCTAGCGGAGGCTACGAGCAGTACTTC	CASSVPPSGGYEQYF
TRBD2	TRBJ2-7	TRBV4-2	TGTGCCAGCAGCCTTCCCCTAGCGGGAGGGAGTTACGAGCAGTACTTC	CASSLPLAGGSYEQYF
TRBD1	TRBJ1-1	TRBV30	TGTGCCTGGAGTCTAGGACAGGGGGCCGGGAACACTGAAGCTTTCTTT	CAWSLGQGAGNTEAFF
TRBD2	TRBJ2-5	TRBV6-6	TGTGCCAGCAGTTACGGCGGGAGAAGTACCGAGACCCAGTACTTC	CASSYGGRSTETQYF
-	TRBJ2-1	TRBV6-1	TGTGCCAGCAGTGTAGGGCCCCGCTCCTACAATGAGCAGTTCTTC	CASSVGPRSYNEQFF